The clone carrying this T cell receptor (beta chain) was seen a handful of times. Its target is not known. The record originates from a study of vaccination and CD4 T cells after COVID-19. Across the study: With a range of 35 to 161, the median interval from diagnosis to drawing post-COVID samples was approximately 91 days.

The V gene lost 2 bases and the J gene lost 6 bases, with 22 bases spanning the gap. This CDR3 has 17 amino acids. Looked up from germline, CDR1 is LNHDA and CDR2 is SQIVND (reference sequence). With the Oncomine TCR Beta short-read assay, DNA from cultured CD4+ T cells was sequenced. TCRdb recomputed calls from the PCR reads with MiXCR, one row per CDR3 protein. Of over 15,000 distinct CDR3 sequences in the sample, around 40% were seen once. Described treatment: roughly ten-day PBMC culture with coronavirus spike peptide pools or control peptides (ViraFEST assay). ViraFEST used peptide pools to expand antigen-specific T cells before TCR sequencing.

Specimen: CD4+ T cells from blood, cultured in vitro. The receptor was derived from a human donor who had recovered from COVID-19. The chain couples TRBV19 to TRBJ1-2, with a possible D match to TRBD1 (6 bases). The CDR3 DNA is TGTGCCAGTAGTATACCACGCTGGGGGGGCTACATGGATGGCTACACCTTC. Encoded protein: CASSIPRWGGYMDGYTF.